Here is one T cell receptor (beta chain) with its context. Its target is not known. The record originates from a study of regulatory T cells in long-lasting Graves disease. At the level of the study: Persistence in Graves' disease denoted antithyroid drug use beyond 5 years alongside positive TSH receptor antibodies.

As for time point: persistent/refractory GD, antithyroid drugs over 5 years with positive TRAb. Making the TCR library involved RNA that had been extracted from PBMCs. Graves' disease diagnosis followed American Thyroid Association guidelines. The CDR3 has 14 residues. Germline CDR1 is DFQATT and CDR2 is SNEGSKA (reference sequence). The J segment lost 4 bases and the V segment lost 5 bases, leaving 3 bases of the junction unmatched. Arm-PCR with iRepertoire HTBI primers amplified the CDR3 regions for these TCR beta libraries. TCRdb fed the multiplex PCR reads into MiXCR, producing one record per CDR3 protein. The sample lists around 460,000 distinct CDR3 sequences; approximately 23% were seen once. Study-wide findings and caveats: Whereas about a thousand public clonotypes were shared by new patients, persistent patients shared more, at 2,500 to 3,000. Segments TRBV28, TRBJ1-2 and TRBJ2-5 showed preferential usage in persistent disease.

The sequencing here drew on peripheral blood mononuclear cells (PBMCs), taken when the disease was refractory, from a patient treated with antithyroid drugs. The chain links TRBV20-1 to TRBJ2-7; 15 bases are a match to TRBD2. The sequence derives from a female donor with Graves disease. The CDR3 sequence: CSAGTSGGWYEQYF. CDR3 in DNA: TGCAGTGCTGGGACTAGCGGGGGGTGGTACGAGCAGTACTTC.